This TCR beta chain originates from a study of blood T cell repertoires in COVID-19. Original processing methods: Quantification of nucleated cells was approximated via reference gene primer amplification. This table comes from immunoSEQ multiplex PCR, and its TCRdb copy is limited to in-frame clones, with some not included. D and trimming come from the DNA, and the V and J calls and clone size come from that table. In the table there are more than 85,000 clones, about 87% of which are singletons. The CDR3 has 13 amino acids. Germline-derived CDR1 and CDR2 are KGHSH and LQKENI. Trimming cost V 5 bases and J 4 bases, with 10 bases left between them.

Material for sequencing was peripheral blood. This rearrangement joins TRBV18 to TRBJ2-3; D is undetermined. The source of this sequence is a human donor in a cohort sampled during active COVID-19. CDR3: CASSSQQSDTQYF. DNA of the CDR3: TGTGCCAGCTCATCCCAACAGTCAGATACGCAGTATTTT.